Below, 27 T cell receptor beta chains from the same sample are listed, as sequenced in a study of identical twins. TCRdb analysed the 5' RACE reads with MiXCR anew, one entry per CDR3 protein. The sample carries 200,000 to 250,000 distinct CDR3 sequences, over 5.5% recorded once. Separately, the same data were catalogued under a study of T cells expressing NK-cell markers.

The sequencing sample was made of CD8+ T cells sorted from blood. These receptors all stem from a woman aged 18 to 35 in good health.

There are many counts of this clonotype. This chain connects TRBV6-1 to TRBJ1-5; D call uncertain. CDR1 is MNHNS, CDR2 SASEGT, per germline. V was cut by 5 bases and J by 4 bases, with 12 bases left in between. The CDR3 has 14 residues. Here the CDR3 reads CASSPQLENQPQHF. The CDR3 region has the DNA TGTGCCAGCAGTCCCCAATTGGAGAATCAGCCCCAGCATTTT.

A few counts support this clonotype. The chain combines TRBV6-5 with TRBJ1-1; possible D gene TRBD1, 5 bases. V was pared by 4 bases and J by 7 bases, with 13 bases between. The CDR3 runs 13 residues. Germline V gives CDR1 MNHEY, CDR2 SVGAGI. DNA for the CDR3: TGTGCCAGCAGTTCTCGGACAAAGGATGAAGCTTTCTTT. It yields the protein CASSSRTKDEAFF.

Ten or more counts support this clonotype. The chain joins TRBV12-3 or TRBV12-4 to TRBJ2-7; D is perhaps TRBD2 (6 bases). Trimming took 6 bases from V and 5 from J, leaving 11 bases between them. CDR3 size: 12 residues. The CDR3 nucleotides are TGTGCCAGCAGCGGGCTAGCGAACGAGCAGTACTTC. Protein product: CASSGLANEQYF.

This clonotype turned up a few times. The CDR3 DNA sequence: TGTGCCAGCAGCTCCGAGACAGGGCCGTACCAAGAGACCCAGTACTTC. Amino acid sequence: CASSSETGPYQETQYF. The chain combines TRBV11-3 with TRBJ2-5; TRBD1 aligns across 7 bases. CDR3 length equals 16 residues. The V and J ends lost 4 bases and 0 bases, in that order; junction bases with no gene match: 8. Per the germline V gene, CDR1 is SGHNT and CDR2 is YENEEA.

This clonotype came up a few times. The chain joins TRBV10-2 to TRBJ1-6; 7 bases fit TRBD1. The CDR3 is 15 amino acids. Germline values: CDR1 WSHSY, CDR2 SAAADI. The V gene end was trimmed by 6 bases and the J gene end by 6 bases; junction bases not matched to a gene: 8. This CDR3 is CASRRPQGGNSPLHF. Here the CDR3 DNA reads TGCGCCAGCAGGAGACCCCAGGGGGGTAATTCACCCCTCCACTTT.

The chain recombines TRBV20-1 with TRBJ1-2; D possibly corresponds to TRBD1 (6 bases). Germline V lookup: CDR1 DFQATT, CDR2 SNEGSKA (reference sequence). Between the trimmed V and J ends, which lost 5 bases and 6 bases, there was a span of 16 bases. The CDR3 covers 13 residues. The CDR3 is CSAPFGGLDGYTF. CDR3 in DNA: TGCAGTGCTCCCTTTGGGGGGCTGGATGGCTACACCTTC.

This clonotype was observed many times. J is TRBJ2-1 and V is TRBV12-3 or TRBV12-4, with D perhaps matching TRBD1 or TRBD2 (5 bases each). This CDR3 has 15 amino acids. Trimming left V 5 bases short and J 0 bases short, with 11 bases between. CDR3 sequence (DNA): TGTGCCAGCAGTATTGGGACCACCTCCTACAATGAGCAGTTCTTC. It yields the protein CASSIGTTSYNEQFF.

Ten or more counts support this clonotype. The chain couples TRBV7-9 to TRBJ1-6, with D perhaps matching TRBD1 (5 bases). The CDR3 extends over 13 amino acids. Trimming took 3 bases from V and 10 from J, leaving 10 bases between them. The germline gives CDR1 SEHNR, CDR2 FQNEAQ (reference sequence). The CDR3 bases are TGTGCCAGCAGCTTCGGGGGGTTGTCACCCCTCCACTTT. Translating it yields CASSFGGLSPLHF.

A few counts support this clonotype. The genes are TRBV12-3 or TRBV12-4 and TRBJ2-3, with 8 bases lining up with TRBD2. This CDR3 has 15 amino acids. Unmatched junction bases numbered 4, after V lost 5 bases and J lost 0 bases. The CDR3 is CASSRTSSSTDTQYF. The CDR3 DNA sequence: TGTGCCAGCAGTCGGACTAGCTCCAGCACAGATACGCAGTATTTT.

This clonotype has just a few counts. J is TRBJ2-3 and V is TRBV11-1, with 8 bases that match TRBD2. In germline, CDR1 is SGHAT, CDR2 FQDESV (reference sequence). The CDR3 contains 18 residues. V lost 5 bases to trimming and J lost 4 bases; unmatched junction nucleotides: 17. The CDR3 spells CASSPPAGASVVADTQYF. The CDR3 DNA reads TGTGCCAGCAGCCCTCCAGCGGGGGCCTCCGTGGTCGCAGATACGCAGTATTTT.

This clonotype was observed many times. This chain uses TRBV2 with TRBJ1-1; D not resolved. V lost 4 bases and J lost 4, with 1 base in between. The CDR3 loop spans 10 amino acids. In germline, CDR1 is SNHLY, CDR2 FYNNEI. This CDR3 reads CASSGTEAFF. DNA of the CDR3: TGTGCCAGCAGTGGCACTGAAGCTTTCTTT.

There are a few counts of this clonotype. The chain recombines TRBV7-9 with TRBJ2-7; TRBD1 aligns across 7 bases. Per the germline V gene, CDR1 is SEHNR and CDR2 is FQNEAQ (reference sequence). Unmatched junction bases numbered 15, after V lost 7 bases and J lost 3 bases. This CDR3 has 16 amino acids. In nucleotides, the CDR3 is TGTGCCAGCACCTCTGACAGGGAAACCTCTCTCTACGAGCAGTACTTC. Protein: CASTSDRETSLYEQYF.

This clonotype was recorded many times. The V call is TRBV27, the J call TRBJ1-2; possibly TRBD1 for D (5 bases). Germline assignment: CDR1 MNHEY and CDR2 SMNVEV (reference sequence). Trimming pared 4 bases from V and 4 bases from J, leaving 13 bases between. This CDR3 has 14 residues. The CDR3, as DNA: TGTGCCAGCAGTTGGAAAGGGCAGGGCTATGGCTACACCTTC. As protein: CASSWKGQGYGYTF.

The J gene is TRBJ1-1, the V gene TRBV11-2; no clear D. Trimming cost V 10 bases and J 0 bases, with 12 bases left between them. The germline V gene has CDR1 SGHAT and CDR2 FQNNGV. CDR3 length: 13 amino acids. The CDR3 loop reads CATRRIMNTEAFF. The CDR3 DNA is TGTGCCACCCGGAGGATAATGAACACTGAAGCTTTCTTT.

The rearrangement uses TRBV14 and TRBJ2-3; D is possibly TRBD2 (5 bases). Germline V CDR1 and CDR2: SGHDN, FVKESK. V gave up 3 bases and J gave up 6 bases, with 16 bases separating them. The CDR3 is 15 residues long. CDR3 nucleotides: TGTGCCAGCAGCCAGTGGGGATTTGGGGAGGATACGCAGTATTTT. Amino acids: CASSQWGFGEDTQYF.

V usage is TRBV7-9 and J usage is TRBJ1-1; perhaps TRBD1 as D (5 bases). The CDR3 length is 15 residues. The ends were cut back, 3 bases at V and 7 bases at J, with 18 bases in the middle. Germline CDR1 and CDR2: SEHNR and FQNEAQ (reference sequence). CDR3 nucleotides: TGTGCCAGCAGCTTCCGCGGGACCGTGCGGGGTGAAGCTTTCTTT. It yields the protein CASSFRGTVRGEAFF.

V usage is TRBV7-6 and J usage is TRBJ2-3; 8 nucleotides line up with TRBD2. Germline loops: CDR1 SGHVS, CDR2 FNYEAQ. V dropped 0 bases and J dropped 2; count of bases not matched to a gene: 1. The CDR3 extends over 15 amino acids. In DNA form, the CDR3 reads TGTGCCAGCAGCTTAGCGCGGGGGGACACAGATACGCAGTATTTT. Translated: CASSLARGDTDTQYF.

In this sample, this clonotype turned up a few times. V and J are TRBV6-4 and TRBJ2-3, with TRBD1 matching over 10 bases. Germline CDR1 MRHNA, CDR2 SNTAGT. CDR3 length: 16 amino acids. The V and J ends lost 5 bases and 4 bases, in that order; junction bases with no gene match: 9. The CDR3, as DNA: TGTGCCAGCAGTCCTACGGGACAGGGGTATGCAGATACGCAGTATTTT. Translating gives CASSPTGQGYADTQYF.

This clonotype was detected only a few times. The chain carries TRBV27 and TRBJ2-7, with 11 nucleotides matching TRBD2. The CDR3 consists of 16 residues. With V trimmed by 2 bases and J by 1 base, 4 bases remained unmatched. CDR1 is MNHEY, CDR2 SMNVEV, per germline (reference sequence). The CDR3, as DNA: TGTGCCAGCAGTTTAATCGGGACTAGCGGTTCCTACGAGCAGTACTTC. Translation: CASSLIGTSGSYEQYF.

This clonotype was seen a few times. V and J are TRBV5-1 and TRBJ1-1; no definite D call. The V gene lost 1 base and the J gene lost 0 bases, with 10 bases spanning the gap. Germline CDR1 SGHRS, CDR2 YFSETQ. The CDR3 length is 15 residues. CDR3 nucleotide sequence: TGCGCCAGCAGCTTGTTGGGGTCAATGAACACTGAAGCTTTCTTT. Translating gives CASSLLGSMNTEAFF. Based on the CDR3 plus reference TRBV5-1 and TRBJ1-1, the full variable domain is KAGVTQTPRYLIKTRGQQVTLSCSPISGHRSVSWYQQTPGQGLQFLFEYFSETQRNKGNFPGRFSGRQFSNSRSEMNVSTLELGDSALYLCASSLLGSMNTEAFFGQGTRLTVV.

This clonotype was seen a handful of times. In nucleotides, the CDR3 is TGCGCCAGCCCTTGGACAGGGGGCCGGGTTGAAAAACTGTTTTTT. Its translation: CASPWTGGRVEKLFF. This chain links TRBV5-1 with TRBJ1-4; 11 nucleotides line up with TRBD1. This CDR3 has 15 amino acids. Germline CDR1 reads SGHRS; CDR2 reads YFSETQ. V dropped 7 bases and J dropped 7; count of bases not matched to a gene: 9.

V and J are TRBV29-1 and TRBJ2-7; D is uncertain. Trimming cost V 7 bases and J 0 bases, with 13 bases left between them. Germline values: CDR1 SQVTM, CDR2 ANQGSEA. The CDR3 sequence is 13 residues long. The CDR3 sequence: CSAALPTSYEQYF. CDR3 DNA sequence: TGCAGCGCCGCACTTCCGACCTCCTACGAGCAGTACTTC.

A few counts support this clonotype. The V gene is TRBV4-1, the J gene TRBJ1-1; D possibly corresponds to TRBD1 (5 bases). Per the germline V gene, CDR1 is MGHRA and CDR2 is YSYEKL. This CDR3 has 16 amino acids. V lost 0 bases and J lost 0, with 11 bases in between. The chain's CDR3 is CASSQDGTRMNTEAFF. CDR3 coding DNA: TGCGCCAGCAGCCAAGATGGGACGAGAATGAACACTGAAGCTTTCTTT.

Only a few counts were recorded for this clonotype. The chain recombines TRBV27 with TRBJ2-7, with D tentatively TRBD1 or TRBD2 (5 bases each). The V end was cut by 4 bases, the J end by 2 bases, with 12 bases between. The CDR3 is 14 amino acids. Germline CDR1 MNHEY, CDR2 SMNVEV (reference sequence). The CDR3 DNA is TGTGCCAGCAGTTCTTTGGGGGAAGCCTACGAGCAGTACTTC. It yields the protein CASSSLGEAYEQYF.

The chain carries TRBV9 and TRBJ2-7; tentative D call: TRBD1 (5 bases). Per the germline V gene, CDR1 is SGDLS and CDR2 is YYNGEE. V lost 0 bases, J lost 2 bases, and 12 bases lay in between. This CDR3 has 15 amino acids. The CDR3 loop is CASSVGPQGTYEQYF. CDR3 in DNA: TGTGCCAGCAGCGTAGGGCCGCAGGGAACCTACGAGCAGTACTTC.

This clonotype was found a few times. The J gene is TRBJ1-2, the V gene TRBV6-2 or TRBV6-3, with a weak D call TRBD1 (6 bases). CDR1 and CDR2 from the germline V gene are MNHEY and SVGEGT. V dropped 0 bases and J dropped 4 bases, with 9 bases sitting between them. The CDR3 length is 14 residues. In DNA form, the CDR3 reads TGTGCCAGCAGTTACTCCGGGGGCAGCTATGGCTACACCTTC. The encoded protein is CASSYSGGSYGYTF.

Concerning this clonotype: This may come from a read error, since a much larger clone is one base off. The rearrangement links TRBV27 to TRBJ2-1; D gene unclear. The CDR3 has 14 amino acids. Trimming took 6 bases from V and 3 from J, leaving 12 bases between them. CDR1 MNHEY and CDR2 SMNVEV come from the germline V gene (reference sequence). This CDR3 is CASRAVGLYNEQFF. The CDR3 region has the DNA TGTGCCAGCAGGGCGGTGGGCCTCTACAATGAGCAGTTCTTC.